The rows below give T cell receptor beta chains drawn from one sample of a study of T cell responses to AZD1222 COVID-19 vaccine. Only in-frame clones appear in the TCRdb table, and some are missing; sequencing was by immunoSEQ multiplex PCR. The table has roughly 67,000 clones, roughly nine tenths seen once. Source: peripheral blood, taken 28 days after the second AZD1222 dose. Receptors were obtained from an adult who received the AZD1222 COVID-19 vaccine. Each CDR3 is given with its conserved first and last residue. D genes are given only for firm matches. Size is omitted from some rows. Given values are once, few, many or a class for expanded clones.

TRBV6-4	TRBJ2-1	NA	20	NA	TGTGCCAGCACACCATCCAAACAGGGTAGAGCATCACGCTCCTACAATGAGCAGTTCTTC	CASTPSKQGRASRSYNEQFF
TRBV13	TRBJ2-3	NA	14	TRBD2	TGTGCCAGCAGCGGAGTAGCGGGAACAGATACGCAGTATTTT	CASSGVAGTDTQYF
TRBV5-4	TRBJ2-1	NA	15	NA	TGTGCCAGCAGCTTGGAGTGGGCTAGGGTTAGTGAGCAGTTCTTC	CASSLEWARVSEQFF
TRBV7-2	TRBJ2-5	NA	14	NA	TGTGCCAGCAGCCAAAACGGGGCCCAAGAGACCCAGTACTTC	CASSQNGAQETQYF
TRBV5-1	TRBJ2-3	NA	19	NA	TGCGCCAGCAGCTCCTACCCCCAACAGGTCCGGGGAGGCACAGATACGCAGTATTTT	CASSSYPQQVRGGTDTQYF
TRBV28	TRBJ1-5	once	13	NA	TGTGCCAGCTATTTAGGGGCGGGTCAGCCCCAGCATTTT	CASYLGAGQPQHF
TRBV6-1	TRBJ1-2	NA	16	TRBD1	TGTGCCAGCAGTGAAGGAACAGGGGAGATAGGCTATGGCTACACCTTC	CASSEGTGEIGYGYTF
TRBV7-3	TRBJ1-1	NA	16	TRBD1	TGTGCCAGCAGCTTTGCAGGGGGCATAGGGAACACTGAAGCTTTCTTT	CASSFAGGIGNTEAFF
TRBV28	TRBJ2-6	NA	11	NA	TGTGCCAGCACCGGGGCCAACGTCCTGACTTTC	CASTGANVLTF
TRBV7-8	TRBJ1-2	few	12	NA	TGTGCCAGCAGCCAAGGAATCTATGGCTACACCTTC	CASSQGIYGYTF
TRBV4-2	TRBJ1-4	NA	14	NA	TGTGCCAGCAGGAACCGGGACCGGCGGGAAAAACTGTTTTTT	CASRNRDRREKLFF
TRBV7-9	TRBJ2-1	NA	15	NA	TGTGCCAGCAGCTTAGTCGGGGCCTCCTACAATGAGCAGTTCTTC	CASSLVGASYNEQFF
TRBV4-2	TRBJ1-6	NA	19	NA	TGTGCCAGCAGCCAGGCCAGAGCTAGCAGGGTGGTGGTTGGTTCACCCCTCCACTTT	CASSQARASRVVVGSPLHF
TRBV18	TRBJ1-5	NA	18	TRBD1	TGTGCCAGCTCACCAGGGGTGACAGGGGGAGATAGCAATCAGCCCCAGCATTTT	CASSPGVTGGDSNQPQHF
TRBV2	TRBJ2-7	NA	14	TRBD1	TGTGCCAGCAGTGTAAGACAGGGGCCCTACGAGCAGTACTTC	CASSVRQGPYEQYF
TRBV19	TRBJ1-5	NA	12	NA	TGTGCCAGTACCTTTTTCAATCAGCCCCAGCATTTT	CASTFFNQPQHF
TRBV28	TRBJ2-5	NA	14	TRBD1	TGTGCCAGCAGTTTACCCGACAGGGGGGAGACCCAGTACTTC	CASSLPDRGETQYF
TRBV3-1/TRBV3-2	TRBJ2-7	once	12	NA	TGTGCCAGCAGCCAAGATTGGGGGGAGCAGTACTTC	CASSQDWGEQYF
TRBV5-6	TRBJ2-5	NA	14	NA	TGTGCCAGCAGCTTCGGTCTTTATCAAGAGACCCAGTACTTC	CASSFGLYQETQYF
TRBV28	TRBJ2-5	NA	13	TRBD1	TGTGCCAGCACCCAGGGGGTCCCAGAGACCCAGTACTTC	CASTQGVPETQYF
TRBV2	TRBJ2-2	NA	18	TRBD1	TGTGCCAGCAGTGTTCCCGGGACAGGGGTCCGGGGGACCGGGGAGCTGTTTTTT	CASSVPGTGVRGTGELFF
TRBV7-2	TRBJ1-5	NA	13	NA	TGTGCCAGCAGCCTGGGGACATCTCAGCCCCAGCATTTT	CASSLGTSQPQHF
TRBV5-8	TRBJ1-5	NA	13	NA	TGTGCCAGCAGCCCCCGGAGCAATCAGCCCCAGCATTTT	CASSPRSNQPQHF
TRBV29-1	TRBJ1-3	NA	14	NA	TGCAGCGTTGCGGGCCTCGGGGCGGGAAACACCATATATTTT	CSVAGLGAGNTIYF
TRBV29-1	TRBJ1-4	NA	16	TRBD1	TGCAGCGCTCTAGGACAGGGAATCAAGACTAATGAAAAACTGTTTTTT	CSALGQGIKTNEKLFF
TRBV15	TRBJ2-3	NA	13	NA	TGTGCCACCAGCAGAGATACGGCTGATACGCAGTATTTT	CATSRDTADTQYF
TRBV6-5	TRBJ1-5	NA	15	NA	TGTGCCAGCACATCACAGATCAATAGCAATCAGCCCCAGCATTTT	CASTSQINSNQPQHF
TRBV12-3/TRBV12-4	TRBJ1-2	NA	13	NA	TGTGCCAGCAGTTTAGCAGGGAGTCGGGGCTACACCTTC	CASSLAGSRGYTF
TRBV9	TRBJ2-7	NA	13	NA	TGTGCCAGCAGCGTAGTGCCAGGGGGGGAGCAGTACTTC	CASSVVPGGEQYF
TRBV19	TRBJ2-7	NA	12	NA	TGTGCCAGTAGTACAGGATGGAGGGAGCAGTACTTC	CASSTGWREQYF
TRBV15	TRBJ1-1	NA	13	NA	TGTGCCACCAGCAGAGAATTGAGCACTGAAGCTTTCTTT	CATSRELSTEAFF
TRBV28	TRBJ2-5	NA	14	NA	TGTGCCAGCAGGCCACAGGTAATCCAAGAGACCCAGTACTTC	CASRPQVIQETQYF
TRBV19	TRBJ1-5	NA	15	NA	TGTGCCAGTAGTGCCGCTACCAGTGGCAATCAGCCCCAGCATTTT	CASSAATSGNQPQHF
TRBV4-1	TRBJ2-5	NA	15	NA	TGCGCCAGCAGCCAAGATCCAGGCTTACGGGAGACCCAGTACTTC	CASSQDPGLRETQYF
TRBV4-2	TRBJ1-1	NA	15	NA	TGTGCCAGCAGCAGTGGTCGGGAAGCGAACACTGAAGCTTTCTTT	CASSSGREANTEAFF
TRBV5-1	TRBJ1-1	NA	12	NA	TGCGCCAGCAGCTTTCAGGGTTCTGAAGCTTTCTTT	CASSFQGSEAFF
TRBV4-2	TRBJ1-1	NA	12	NA	TGTGCCAGCAGCCAAGATCGGGGTCGGGCTTTCTTT	CASSQDRGRAFF
TRBV3-1/TRBV3-2	TRBJ1-3	once	15	NA	TGTGCCAGCAGCCAACCCAGGGGCTCTGGAAACACCATATATTTT	CASSQPRGSGNTIYF
TRBV6-4	TRBJ2-2	NA	14	NA	TGTGCCAGCAAAAGCGCCCTGGGGACCGGGGAGCTGTTTTTT	CASKSALGTGELFF
TRBV2	TRBJ1-5	NA	16	TRBD1	TGTGCCAGCAGGGAACAAACAGGGGCGGGAAATCAGCCCCAGCATTTT	CASREQTGAGNQPQHF
TRBV6-5	TRBJ1-2	NA	13	NA	TGTGCCAGCACACCAACAATGGGGAGCGGCTACACCTTC	CASTPTMGSGYTF
TRBV19	TRBJ2-7	NA	16	TRBD1	TGTGCCAGTAGTATAGCCGGGACAGGAAGTACCTACGAGCAGTACTTC	CASSIAGTGSTYEQYF
TRBV6-4	TRBJ2-1	NA	14	NA	TGTGCCAGCAGGAGGGAGCAGTGGGACAATGAGCAGTTCTTC	CASRREQWDNEQFF
TRBV6-2/TRBV6-3	TRBJ2-7	NA	14	NA	TGTGCCAGCAGTTACGGCGGCAGGGGCAACGAGCAGTACTTC	CASSYGGRGNEQYF
TRBV25-1	TRBJ2-1	NA	16	TRBD1	TGTGCCAGCAGTGAATTGGGACAGGGGGCCTACAATGAGCAGTTCTTC	CASSELGQGAYNEQFF
TRBV3-1/TRBV3-2	TRBJ2-4	NA	17	TRBD2	TGTGCCAGCAGCAAGACTAGCGGTCGCGGGTCCAAAAACATTCAGTACTTC	CASSKTSGRGSKNIQYF
TRBV30	TRBJ1-3	NA	16	NA	TGTGCCTGGTTCCTGCCCACAGGGTCCCATGGAAACACCATATATTTT	CAWFLPTGSHGNTIYF
TRBV6-1	TRBJ2-7	NA	13	NA	TGTGCCAGCAGTGAATACCCCCCGGGCGAGCAGTACTTC	CASSEYPPGEQYF
TRBV10-1	TRBJ1-2	NA	13	TRBD1	TGCGCCAGCAGCGTTGACAGGGTCGATGGCTACACCTTC	CASSVDRVDGYTF
TRBV30	TRBJ1-3	NA	15	NA	TGTGCCTGGAGTGCGGGTTTAGGGGCTGGGGACACCATATATTTT	CAWSAGLGAGDTIYF
TRBV6-2/TRBV6-3	TRBJ1-2	NA	14	NA	TGTGCCAGCAGTTACTCGGACAGACCCTATGGCTACACCTTC	CASSYSDRPYGYTF
TRBV6-2/TRBV6-3	TRBJ1-1	NA	15	TRBD1	TGTGCCAGCAGTTACTCGGGACAGGGGAACACTGAAGCTTTCTTT	CASSYSGQGNTEAFF